One and the same sample provided the 6 T cell receptor beta chains below, sequenced in a study of blood T cell repertoires in COVID-19 (dated by TCRdb to 2019 to 2021). Receptor libraries were prepared by the immunoSEQ multiplex PCR assay. In TCRdb, the immuneACCESS table is reduced to in-frame sequences with V and J assigned. These tables do not hold every clone; where another copy was compared, an unresolved V gene accounts for under half, and the others remain unexplained. The sample table shows about 260,000 clones, and around 90% are seen once. The ten largest make up around 0.87% of the sample. Sequencing was performed on PBMCs or T cells enriched from blood (not recorded which). These receptor sequences come from a man in his fifties or sixties who had been exposed to COVID-19.

The V call is TRBV28, the J call TRBJ1-4, with 8 bases lining up with TRBD1. V was pared by 2 bases and J by 12 bases, with 2 bases of the junction left unmatched. The germline gives CDR1 MDHEN, CDR2 SYDVKM. The CDR3 covers 12 residues. The CDR3: CASSLPGQELFF. The CDR3 bases are TGTGCCAGCAGTTTACCGGGACAGGAACTGTTTTTT.

The rearrangement joins TRBV5-4 to TRBJ2-1; 8 bases are a match to TRBD2. The CDR3 consists of 16 residues. V dropped 4 bases and J dropped 7; count of bases not matched to a gene: 13. Germline V gene lookup returns CDR1 SGHNT and CDR2 YYREEE (reference sequence). The CDR3 reads CASSRGLAVFGNEQFF. The CDR3 nucleotides are TGTGCCAGCAGCAGAGGACTAGCAGTCTTCGGGAATGAGCAGTTCTTC.

This chain joins TRBV28 and TRBJ1-2; D gene uncertain. Trimming took off 2 bases at V and 3 bases at J, with 4 bases between the two ends. Germline assignment: CDR1 MDHEN and CDR2 SYDVKM. The CDR3 covers 12 residues. CDR3 nucleotide sequence: TGTGCCAGCAGTTTACAATACTATGGCTACACCTTC. Translated: CASSLQYYGYTF.

This clone was seen just once. A junction boundary mismatches the germline segment, possibly from a read error. The rearrangement uses TRBV7-4 and TRBJ1-4; a possible D gene is TRBD1 (6 bases). This CDR3 is built from 14 residues. The germline V gene encodes CDR1 SGHVT and CDR2 SQSDAQ. The CDR3 here is CASSLRSGPGHPHF. The CDR3 DNA is TGTGCCAGCAGCTTAAGATCGGGTCCGGGACACCCACACTTT. The full variable domain, with the rest looked up from reference TRBV7-4 and TRBJ1-4, is GAGVSQSPRYKVAKRGRDVALRCDSISGHVTLYWYRQTLGQGSEVLTYSQSDAQRDKSGRPSGRFSAERPERSVSTLKIQRTEQGDSAVYLCASSLRSGPGHPHFGSGTQLSVL.

This clone was observed once. The rearrangement joins TRBV5-1 to TRBJ1-1; 9 positions agree with TRBD1. The ends lost 0 bases at V and 3 bases at J; junction bases unmatched: 6. The germline V gene encodes CDR1 SGHRS and CDR2 YFSETQ. The length of the CDR3 is 16 residues. The DNA of the CDR3 is TGCGCCAGCAGCTTGGTCCCACAGGGGGCGGACACTGAAGCTTTCTTT. Encoded protein: CASSLVPQGADTEAFF.

The DNA for the CDR3 is TGTGCCAGCAGCTTGGGCGGGACAGGGGGCCTCTATGGCTACACCTTC. Protein product: CASSLGGTGGLYGYTF. The gene calls are TRBV5-5 and TRBJ1-2, with 12 bases that match TRBD1. Germline V gene sequence: CDR1 SGHKS, CDR2 YYEKEE (reference sequence). The CDR3 length is 16 residues. The ends lost 0 bases at V and 4 bases at J; junction bases unmatched: 4.